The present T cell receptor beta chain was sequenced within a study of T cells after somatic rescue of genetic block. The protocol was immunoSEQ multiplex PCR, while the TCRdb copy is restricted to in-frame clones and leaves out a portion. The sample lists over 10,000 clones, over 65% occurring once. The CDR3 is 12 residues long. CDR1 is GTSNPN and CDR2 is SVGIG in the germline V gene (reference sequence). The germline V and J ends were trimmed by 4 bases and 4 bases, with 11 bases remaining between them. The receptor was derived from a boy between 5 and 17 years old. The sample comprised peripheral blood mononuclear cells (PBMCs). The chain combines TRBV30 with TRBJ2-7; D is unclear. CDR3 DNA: TGTGCCTGGAACTTTAGAAGATACGAGCAGTACTTC. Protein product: CAWNFRRYEQYF. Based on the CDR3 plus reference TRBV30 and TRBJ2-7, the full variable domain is SQTIHQWPATLVQPVGSPLSLECTVEGTSNPNLYWYRQAAGRGLQLLFYSVGIGQISSEVPQNLSASRPQDRQFILSSKKLLLSDSGFYLCAWNFRRYEQYFGPGTRLTVT.